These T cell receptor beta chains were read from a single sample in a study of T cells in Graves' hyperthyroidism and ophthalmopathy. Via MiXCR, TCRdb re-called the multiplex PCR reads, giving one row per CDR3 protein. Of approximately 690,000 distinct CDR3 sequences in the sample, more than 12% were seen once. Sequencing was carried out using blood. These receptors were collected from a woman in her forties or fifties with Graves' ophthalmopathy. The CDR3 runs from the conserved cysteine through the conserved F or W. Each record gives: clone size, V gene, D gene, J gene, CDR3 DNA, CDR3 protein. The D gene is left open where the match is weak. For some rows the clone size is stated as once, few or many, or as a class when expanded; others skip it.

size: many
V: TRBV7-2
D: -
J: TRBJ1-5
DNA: TGTGCCAGCAGCTTAAGGATTTGGCAGCCCCAGCATTTT
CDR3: CASSLRIWQPQHF

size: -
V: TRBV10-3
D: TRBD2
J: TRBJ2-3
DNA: TGTGCCAGCATGACTAGCGGGAAACCGGGGGGGCAGTATTTT
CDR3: CASMTSGKPGGQYF

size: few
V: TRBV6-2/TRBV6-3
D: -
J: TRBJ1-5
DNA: TGTGCCGTTACCCGGGATTCGGCAGGTCAGCCCCAGCATTTT
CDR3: CAVTRDSAGQPQHF

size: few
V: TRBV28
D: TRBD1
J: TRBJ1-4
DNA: TGTGCCAGCAGTTTACTTATTCGACAGGGGAATGAAAAACTGTTTTTT
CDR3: CASSLLIRQGNEKLFF

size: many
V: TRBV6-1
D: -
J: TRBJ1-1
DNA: TGTGCCAGCATCCGGGCAGGAACTCTGAACACTGAAGCTTTCTTT
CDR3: CASIRAGTLNTEAFF

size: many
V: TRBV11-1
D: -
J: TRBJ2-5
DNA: TGTGCCAGCAGCCACGGACAGGGCGGGGGAGAGACCCAGTACTTC
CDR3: CASSHGQGGGETQYF

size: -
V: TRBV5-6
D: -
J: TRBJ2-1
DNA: TGTGCCAGCAGCTGGGCAGCGGCAGGGGACAATGAGCAGTTCTTC
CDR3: CASSWAAAGDNEQFF

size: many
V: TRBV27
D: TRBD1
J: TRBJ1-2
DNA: TGTGCCAGCAGATACCACAGGGGGCGGGATGGCTACACCTTC
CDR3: CASRYHRGRDGYTF

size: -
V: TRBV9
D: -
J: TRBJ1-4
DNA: TGTGCCAGCAGCGCTACAGGAACTAATGAAAAACTGTTTTTT
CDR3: CASSATGTNEKLFF

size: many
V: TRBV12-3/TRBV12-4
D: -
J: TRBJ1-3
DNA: TGTGCCAGCAGTTTAGTAGCCTTAGCCATATATTTT
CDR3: CASSLVALAIYF

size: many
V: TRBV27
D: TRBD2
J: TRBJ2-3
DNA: TGTGCCAGCAGTTTTCAGGGACTAGCGGCAACCCCCACAGATACGCAGTATTTT
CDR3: CASSFQGLAATPTDTQYF

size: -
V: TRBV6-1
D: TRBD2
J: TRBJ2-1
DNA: TGTGCCAGCAGTTACGTGCAACTAGCGGGAGGGCCGAACTCCTACAATGAGCAGTTCTTC
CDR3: CASSYVQLAGGPNSYNEQFF

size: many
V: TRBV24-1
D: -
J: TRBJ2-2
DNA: TGTGCCACCAGTGACGACAGGACCCTTTCTACCGGGGAGCTGTTTTTT
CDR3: CATSDDRTLSTGELFF

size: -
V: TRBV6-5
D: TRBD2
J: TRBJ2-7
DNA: TGTGCCAGCAGTTACGGCGGGAGGGCCAAAGTAAACGAGCAGTACTTC
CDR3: CASSYGGRAKVNEQYF

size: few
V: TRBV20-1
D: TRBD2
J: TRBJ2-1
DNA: TGCAGTGCTCCTCGACTAGCGGGAGGGCCCTACAATGAGCAGTTCTTC
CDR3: CSAPRLAGGPYNEQFF

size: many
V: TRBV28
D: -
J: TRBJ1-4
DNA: TGTGCCAGCAGCTCTACACAAGGGAGGGTAGACGAAAAACTGTTTTTT
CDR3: CASSSTQGRVDEKLFF

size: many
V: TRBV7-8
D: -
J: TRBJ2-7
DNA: TGTGCCAGCAGCTTTTTAATCAGTTGGGACACGAGCTCCTACGAGCAGTACTTC
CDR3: CASSFLISWDTSSYEQYF

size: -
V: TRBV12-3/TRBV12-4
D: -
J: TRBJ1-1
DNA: TGTGCCAGCAGGCCAGGGTTGGGTAGGGCTTTCTTT
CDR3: CASRPGLGRAFF

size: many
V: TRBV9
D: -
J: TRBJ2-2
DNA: TGTGCCAGCAGCCCAGTGGGGACGAACACCGGGGAGCTGTTTTTT
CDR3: CASSPVGTNTGELFF

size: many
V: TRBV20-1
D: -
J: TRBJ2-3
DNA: TGCAGTGCCGGACCCGGGACAGATACGCAGTATTTT
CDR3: CSAGPGTDTQYF

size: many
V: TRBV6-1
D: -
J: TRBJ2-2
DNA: TGTGCCAGCAGTCCCGACAGCCCCCGGCCCGGGGAGCTGTTTTTT
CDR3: CASSPDSPRPGELFF

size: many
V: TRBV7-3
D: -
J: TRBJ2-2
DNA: TGTGCCAGCAGACTGCGCCCATCCCTCGGGGAGCTGTTTTTT
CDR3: CASRLRPSLGELFF

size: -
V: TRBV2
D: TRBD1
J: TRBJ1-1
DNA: TGTGCCAGCAGTGTTGAGGGGGCGGTGACTTTCTTT
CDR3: CASSVEGAVTFF

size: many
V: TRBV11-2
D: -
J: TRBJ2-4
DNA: TGTGCCAGCAGCACTTACCGGGCGCAAAACATTCAGTACTTC
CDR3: CASSTYRAQNIQYF

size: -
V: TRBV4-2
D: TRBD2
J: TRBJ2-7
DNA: TGTGCCAGCAGCCAACCTAGCGGAGTTAGCTCCTACGAGCAGTACTTC
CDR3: CASSQPSGVSSYEQYF

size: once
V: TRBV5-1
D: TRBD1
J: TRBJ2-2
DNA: TGCGCCAGCAGTTCAACAGGGGGCGGGGAGCTGTTTTTT
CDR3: CASSSTGGGELFF

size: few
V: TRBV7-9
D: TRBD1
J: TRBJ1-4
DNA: TGTGCCAGCAGCTTAGACGGGACAGGGGTAAATGAAAAACTGTTTTTT
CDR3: CASSLDGTGVNEKLFF

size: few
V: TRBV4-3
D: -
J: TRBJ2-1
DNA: TGCGCCAGCAGCCAAGATACGGCTGGGGCAAACTCCTACAATGAGCAGTTCTTC
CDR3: CASSQDTAGANSYNEQFF

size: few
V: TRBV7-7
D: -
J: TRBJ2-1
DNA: TGTGCTAGCAGCCCCCAGAGACGGGATCAGCAGTTCTTC
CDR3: CASSPQRRDQQFF

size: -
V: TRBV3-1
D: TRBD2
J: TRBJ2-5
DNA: TGTGCCAGCAGCCTACCCGGACTAGCGGGGGGGGCTGGCGGGACCCAGTACTTC
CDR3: CASSLPGLAGGAGGTQYF

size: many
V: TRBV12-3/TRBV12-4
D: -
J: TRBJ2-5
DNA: TGTGCCAGCAGGGCCGGGGCCGCCCAAGAGACCCAGTACTTC
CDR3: CASRAGAAQETQYF

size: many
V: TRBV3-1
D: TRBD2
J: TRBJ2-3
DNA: TGTGCCAGCAGCCAAGTGGCCCCACTAGCGGGAGAAGATACGCAGTATTTT
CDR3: CASSQVAPLAGEDTQYF

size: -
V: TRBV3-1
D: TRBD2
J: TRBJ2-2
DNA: TGTGCCAGCAGCCAAGATTATCCTAGCGGCAACACCGGGGAGCTGTTTTTT
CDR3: CASSQDYPSGNTGELFF

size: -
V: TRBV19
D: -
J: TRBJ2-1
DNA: TGTGCCAGTAGTTCCTTTAGTAGCGTAAACTACAATGAGCAGTTCTTC
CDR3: CASSSFSSVNYNEQFF

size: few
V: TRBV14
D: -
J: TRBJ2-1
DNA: TGTGCCAGCAGCCAAGATGCTCAGTTCGCCGAGCAGTTCTTC
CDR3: CASSQDAQFAEQFF

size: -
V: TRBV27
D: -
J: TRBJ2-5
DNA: TGTGCCAGCAGTTTATCAACCCCCGCGATGAGCGGCTTCCTCCAAGAGACCCAGTACTTC
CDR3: CASSLSTPAMSGFLQETQYF

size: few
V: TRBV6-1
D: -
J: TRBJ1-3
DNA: TGTGCCAGCACCCTGACACGGCTAGGTGGAAACACCATATATTTT
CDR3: CASTLTRLGGNTIYF

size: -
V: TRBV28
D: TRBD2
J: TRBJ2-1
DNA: TGTGCCAGCAGCCAACGTACTAGCGGGGGTTACAATGAGCAGTTCTTC
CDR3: CASSQRTSGGYNEQFF

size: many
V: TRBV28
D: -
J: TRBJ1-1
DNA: TGTGCCAGCAGGGGGACGGTCACCTTGAACACTGAAGCTTTCTTT
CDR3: CASRGTVTLNTEAFF

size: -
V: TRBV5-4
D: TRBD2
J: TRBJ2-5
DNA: TGTGCCAGCAGCCACACATCACTCCCGGGACTAACTCAAGAGACCCAGTACTTC
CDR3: CASSHTSLPGLTQETQYF